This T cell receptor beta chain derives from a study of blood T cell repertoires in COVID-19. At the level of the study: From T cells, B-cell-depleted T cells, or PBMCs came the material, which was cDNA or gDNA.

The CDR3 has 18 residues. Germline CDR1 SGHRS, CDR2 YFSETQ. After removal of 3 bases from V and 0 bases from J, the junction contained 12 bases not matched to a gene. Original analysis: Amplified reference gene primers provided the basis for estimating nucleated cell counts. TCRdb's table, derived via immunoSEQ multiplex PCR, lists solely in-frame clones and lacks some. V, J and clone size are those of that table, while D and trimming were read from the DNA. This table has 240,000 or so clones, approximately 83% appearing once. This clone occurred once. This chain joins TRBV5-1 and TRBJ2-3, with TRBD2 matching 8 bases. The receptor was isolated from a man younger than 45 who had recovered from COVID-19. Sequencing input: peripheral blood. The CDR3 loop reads CASSWFSGAGGSTDTQYF. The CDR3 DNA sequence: TGCGCCAGCAGCTGGTTTTCCGGGGCGGGGGGTAGCACAGATACGCAGTATTTT.